This T cell receptor (beta chain) came from a study of blood T cell repertoires in COVID-19. Overall study: Sample material is recorded as cDNA or gDNA derived from T cells, B-cell-depleted T cells, or PBMCs.

The authors' processing: Amplification with reference gene primers provided the estimates of nucleated cell counts. This table comes from immunoSEQ multiplex PCR, and its TCRdb copy is limited to in-frame clones, with some not included. V, J and clone size are taken as reported in that table, and D and trimming were inferred from the DNA itself. The sample lists around 56,000 clones, about 90% occurring once. The sample taken for sequencing was peripheral blood. The source of this sequence is a man between 60 and 75 years old with active or convalescent COVID-19.

The CDR3 DNA reads TGTGCCAGTAGTATAACTGGCAATCAGCCCCAGCATTTT. As protein: CASSITGNQPQHF. The chain uses TRBV19 and TRBJ1-5; unclear D gene. The CDR3 is made up of 13 amino acids. The V end lost 2 bases, the J end lost 2 bases, and 4 bases lay between the germline ends. CDR1 and CDR2 from the germline V gene are LNHDA and SQIVND (reference sequence).